Following are 9 T cell receptor beta chains from one sample sequenced in a study of blood T cell repertoires in COVID-19. Libraries were prepared by immunoSEQ multiplex PCR; TCRdb keeps only in-frame clonotypes and omits some of them. The sample records roughly 160,000 clones, 85% to 90% being singletons. The sample comprised peripheral blood. The receptors shown here come from a woman over 75 with COVID-19, enrolled during active disease.

J is TRBJ1-4 and V is TRBV5-4; possible D gene TRBD1, 5 bases. The germline V and J ends were trimmed by 2 bases and 4 bases, with 12 bases remaining between them. This CDR3 is built from 15 residues. CDR1 SGHNT and CDR2 YYREEE come from the germline V gene (reference sequence). CDR3 residues: CASSFGGVGNEKLFF. The CDR3 region has the DNA TGTGCCAGCAGCTTCGGAGGGGTTGGTAATGAAAAACTGTTTTTT. Together with reference TRBV5-4 and TRBJ1-4, the CDR3 gives the full variable domain: ETGVTQSPTHLIKTRGQQVTLRCSSQSGHNTVSWYQQALGQGPQFIFQYYREEENGRGNFPPRFSGLQFPNYSSELNVNALELDDSALYLCASSFGGVGNEKLFFGSGTQLSVL.

This clone was detected only a few times. The chain joins TRBV24-1 to TRBJ2-5; TRBD2 aligns across 13 bases. The CDR3 is 15 residues long. In germline, CDR1 is KGHDR, CDR2 SFDVKD. V was clipped by 6 bases and J by 5 bases; unmatched bases: 5. CDR3 sequence (DNA): TGTGCCACCAGTAGGACTAGCGGGAGTAGGGAGACCCAGTACTTC. This sequence encodes CATSRTSGSRETQYF.

CDR3 nucleotide sequence: TGCGCCAGCAGCGAGCTCTCTGGAAACACCATATATTTT. Amino acid sequence: CASSELSGNTIYF. The gene calls are TRBV5-1 and TRBJ1-3; D is ambiguous. The CDR3 runs 13 residues. V gave up 4 bases and J gave up 0 bases, with 5 bases separating them. CDR1 is SGHRS, CDR2 YFSETQ, per germline.

The J gene is TRBJ1-1, the V gene TRBV5-4, with D unresolved. With 4 bases removed from V and 2 bases from J, the gap between germline ends came to 12 bases. The CDR3 has 14 residues. From germline, CDR1 is SGHNT and CDR2 YYREEE (reference sequence). The CDR3 here is CASSTRTSNTEAFF. As DNA, the CDR3 is TGTGCCAGCAGCACTAGGACCTCCAACACTGAAGCTTTCTTT.

V gene TRBV5-5 combines with J gene TRBJ1-4; 10 bases map to TRBD1. This CDR3 comprises 16 residues. The germline CDR1 and CDR2 sequences are SGHKS and YYEKEE (reference sequence). V trimming: 4 bases; J trimming: 0 bases; junction bases outside the gene matches: 3. The CDR3 DNA follows: TGTGCCAGCAGCCCAGGGACAGGGGCAACTAATGAAAAACTGTTTTTT. As protein: CASSPGTGATNEKLFF.

The chain has TRBV6-2 or TRBV6-3 and TRBJ2-1; the match to TRBD2 covers 12 bases. After removal of 5 bases from V and 7 bases from J, the junction contained 9 bases not matched to a gene. The CDR3 extends over 16 amino acids. The germline V gene has CDR1 MNHEY and CDR2 SVGEGT. CDR3 region: CASSVLTSGRSNEQFF. The CDR3 coding sequence is TGTGCCAGCAGTGTCCTAACTAGCGGGAGGAGTAATGAGCAGTTCTTC.

The chain links TRBV9 to TRBJ1-6; D may be TRBD1 (5 bases). The CDR3 spans 15 residues. V was shortened by 3 bases and J by 10 bases, with 17 bases between the two germline ends. In germline, CDR1 is SGDLS, CDR2 YYNGEE. The CDR3 DNA sequence: TGTGCCAGCAGCGGCCCTCCCGGGGGAGGCTCACCCCTCCACTTT. As protein: CASSGPPGGGSPLHF.

The chain recombines TRBV4-3 with TRBJ2-1; D is undetermined. Trimming removed 0 bases from V and 0 bases from J, with 6 bases in between. This CDR3 has 15 amino acids. Looked up from germline, CDR1 is LGHNA and CDR2 is YSLEER. The CDR3 region has the DNA TGCGCCAGCAGCCAAGATCCCTACTCCTACAATGAGCAGTTCTTC. Amino acid sequence: CASSQDPYSYNEQFF.

This chain connects TRBV5-1 to TRBJ1-4; D gene ambiguous. The germline V gene has CDR1 SGHRS and CDR2 YFSETQ. With 6 bases removed from V and 6 bases from J, the gap between germline ends came to 18 bases. The CDR3 extends over 15 amino acids. CDR3 sequence: CASNFGSAKDEKLFF. The CDR3 DNA reads as TGCGCCAGCAATTTTGGCAGCGCTAAGGATGAAAAACTGTTTTTT.